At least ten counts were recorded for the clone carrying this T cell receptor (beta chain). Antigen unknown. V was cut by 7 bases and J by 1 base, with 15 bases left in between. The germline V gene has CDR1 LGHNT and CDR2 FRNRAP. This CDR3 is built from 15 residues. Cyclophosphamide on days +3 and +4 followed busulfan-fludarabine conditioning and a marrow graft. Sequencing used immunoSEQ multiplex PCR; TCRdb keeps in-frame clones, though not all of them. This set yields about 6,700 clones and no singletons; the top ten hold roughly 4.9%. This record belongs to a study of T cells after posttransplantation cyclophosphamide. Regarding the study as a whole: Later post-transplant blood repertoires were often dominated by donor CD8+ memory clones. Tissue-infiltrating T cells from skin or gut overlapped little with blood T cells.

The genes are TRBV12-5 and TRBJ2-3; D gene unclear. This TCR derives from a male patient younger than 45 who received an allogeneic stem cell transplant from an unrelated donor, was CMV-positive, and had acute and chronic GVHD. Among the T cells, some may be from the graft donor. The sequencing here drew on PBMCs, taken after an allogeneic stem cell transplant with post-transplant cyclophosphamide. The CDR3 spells CASAPGLVGTDTQYF. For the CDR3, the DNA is TGTGCTAGTGCCCCCGGGTTAGTCGGCACAGATACGCAGTATTTT.